The rows below give T cell receptor beta chains drawn from one sample of a study of CD8+ T cells in alopecia areata. Measured with immunoSEQ multiplex PCR; TCRdb has only the in-frame clones, and not every one. The table records a few thousand clones, more than 60% of them present only once. This specimen consisted of skin, obtained at week 24, from a patient treated with tofacitinib. The receptor set was obtained from a human donor with alopecia areata. Each CDR3 is given with its conserved first and last residue. A D gene is named only where the DNA matches it firmly. The size field is filled for only some rows; it gives once, few, many or a size class.

CDR3nt,CDR3aa,abundance,d_gene,j_gene,v_gene,len
TGTGCCAGCAGCTCACCCTTAGCTAGCGGGGAGCGGACCCAGTACTTC,CASSSPLASGERTQYF,NA,TRBD2,TRBJ2-5,TRBV11-2,16
TGCGCCAGCAGCCACTCTAGACAGGGGGGGAACACCATATATTTT,CASSHSRQGGNTIYF,NA,TRBD1,TRBJ1-3,TRBV4-1,15
TGTGCCAGCAGCAAAGGCAGGGACAACACTGAAGCTTTCTTT,CASSKGRDNTEAFF,NA,NA,TRBJ1-1,TRBV21-1,14
TGTGCCAGCAGCTTAAGCTATTCTGGGGCCAACGTCCTGACTTTC,CASSLSYSGANVLTF,few,NA,TRBJ2-6,TRBV7-2,15
TGTGCCAGCAGTTTATCTACGGTACTAAATGAGCAGTTCTTC,CASSLSTVLNEQFF,NA,NA,TRBJ2-1,TRBV28,14
TGTGCTAGTGGTTTGAGAGAGAAAGGAAACACCATATATTTT,CASGLREKGNTIYF,NA,NA,TRBJ1-3,TRBV12-5,14
TGTGCCAGCAGCCCCCGGGGGTGGACGCAGTATTTT,CASSPRGWTQYF,few,NA,TRBJ2-3,TRBV14,12
TGTGCTAGCAGCTTTTATGGGCTGGGAGAAGAGACCCAGTACTTC,CASSFYGLGEETQYF,NA,NA,TRBJ2-5,TRBV7-7,15
TGTGCCAGTAGTATGGGGACACTTAGCACAGATACGCAGTATTTT,CASSMGTLSTDTQYF,NA,NA,TRBJ2-3,TRBV19,15
TGTGCCAGCAGTTTTTCCTACGAGCAGTACTTC,CASSFSYEQYF,NA,NA,TRBJ2-7,TRBV6-8,11
TGTGCCAACAGCGCGTCCCCCGGGACATGGACTCGTGAGCAGTACTTC,CANSASPGTWTREQYF,NA,NA,TRBJ2-7,TRBV7-2,16
TGTGCCATCAGTGACAGGGTCACAGATACGCAGTATTTT,CAISDRVTDTQYF,NA,NA,TRBJ2-3,TRBV10-3,13
TGTGCCAGCAGCTTGGGAGGGCAGTACACAGATACGCAGTATTTT,CASSLGGQYTDTQYF,NA,NA,TRBJ2-3,TRBV5-6,15
TGTGCCAGCACTGGTAGCAGCTCCACAGATACGCAGTATTTT,CASTGSSSTDTQYF,few,NA,TRBJ2-3,TRBV7-9,14
TGTGCCAGCAGCTTGATTACAGGCCGCCCGAACACCGGGGAGCTGTTTTTT,CASSLITGRPNTGELFF,few,NA,TRBJ2-2,TRBV5-6,17
TGTGCCAGCAGCATAAGACAGGGGGCTGGCTATGGCTACACCTTC,CASSIRQGAGYGYTF,NA,TRBD1,TRBJ1-2,TRBV5-8,15
TGTGCCAGCTCACCACGGGGTGAGAACACTGAAGCTTTCTTT,CASSPRGENTEAFF,few,NA,TRBJ1-1,TRBV18,14
TGTGCCAGCAGCTTAGTGACCCTTAGGGCTGGGGCCAACGTCCTGACTTTC,CASSLVTLRAGANVLTF,NA,NA,TRBJ2-6,TRBV7-9,17
TGTGCCAGCAGTTTAGCGGGGGCGGCAGGTACGCAGTATTTT,CASSLAGAAGTQYF,few,NA,TRBJ2-3,TRBV28,14
TGTGCCAGCAGCCTCTTCGGCTCTGGAAACACCATATATTTT,CASSLFGSGNTIYF,NA,NA,TRBJ1-3,TRBV28,14
TGTGCCAGCAGTGGAGGAGCGGGGGACACAGATACGCAGTATTTT,CASSGGAGDTDTQYF,NA,TRBD2,TRBJ2-3,TRBV2,15
TGTGCCACCAGCAGAGGTCGGGCCACAGATACGCAGTATTTT,CATSRGRATDTQYF,NA,NA,TRBJ2-3,TRBV15,14
TGTGCCAGCAGCGCGGGGACAGGGAACGAGCCCCAGCATTTT,CASSAGTGNEPQHF,NA,TRBD1,TRBJ1-5,TRBV7-9,14
TGTGCCAGCAGACCCGGGGGAGAGAGCTATGGCTACACCTTC,CASRPGGESYGYTF,NA,NA,TRBJ1-2,TRBV27,14
TGTGCCATCAGTGGTGGCGGGGACAGACCTAACTATGGCTACACCTTC,CAISGGGDRPNYGYTF,NA,TRBD1,TRBJ1-2,TRBV10-3,16
TGCGCCAGCAGCGACCAGGGGGACGGGGAGCTGTTTTTT,CASSDQGDGELFF,few,TRBD1,TRBJ2-2,TRBV5-1,13
TGTGCCAGCAGTTTGGCGGCTAACTATGGCTACACCTTC,CASSLAANYGYTF,NA,NA,TRBJ1-2,TRBV27,13
TGTGCCAGCAGGAGGGAGCCGCTGAACACTGAAGCTTTCTTT,CASRREPLNTEAFF,once,NA,TRBJ1-1,TRBV6-5,14
TGTGCCAGCAGCCGCCGGGGCTCTGGAAACACCATATATTTT,CASSRRGSGNTIYF,few,NA,TRBJ1-3,TRBV5-6,14
TGTGCCAGCAGCTCAGGAGGGATCGCGGGGTCCTACGAGCAGTACTTC,CASSSGGIAGSYEQYF,NA,NA,TRBJ2-7,TRBV7-9,16
TGTGCCAGCAGCTCAAATAGGGACAGCCCCCACGAGCAGTACTTC,CASSSNRDSPHEQYF,NA,TRBD1,TRBJ2-7,TRBV11-2,15
TGCAGCGTTAGGGTTGACATGAACACTGAAGCTTTCTTT,CSVRVDMNTEAFF,NA,NA,TRBJ1-1,TRBV29-1,13
TGCGCCAGCAGCTTGGGACTAGCGAGGGCCTTCTACAATGAGCAGTTCTTC,CASSLGLARAFYNEQFF,NA,TRBD2,TRBJ2-1,TRBV5-1,17
TGTGCCAGCAGCCCCAATTTCGGAGGCGCGGACGGAGCCTACAATGAGCAGTTCTTC,CASSPNFGGADGAYNEQFF,NA,NA,TRBJ2-1,TRBV4-2,19
TGTGCCAGCAGCTTAGGGTCGACTGAAGCTTTCTTT,CASSLGSTEAFF,NA,NA,TRBJ1-1,TRBV7-9,12
TGCGCCAGCAGTGGGGGACTAGCGTTTACCTACGAGCAGTACTTC,CASSGGLAFTYEQYF,NA,TRBD2,TRBJ2-7,TRBV10-2,15
TGTGCCAGCAGCCCCCAGCTCGCAGGGTTCCCGAACACTGAAGCTTTCTTT,CASSPQLAGFPNTEAFF,NA,NA,TRBJ1-1,TRBV21-1,17
TGTGCCAGCAGTTCGACAGGGGCCAACGTCCTGACTTTC,CASSSTGANVLTF,NA,NA,TRBJ2-6,TRBV6-6,13
TGTGCCAGCAGTTTATCAGGGCTCTATGGCTACACCTTC,CASSLSGLYGYTF,NA,NA,TRBJ1-2,TRBV27,13
TGTGCCAGCTCACCACCTCAGGGTTACGAGCAGTACTTC,CASSPPQGYEQYF,NA,NA,TRBJ2-7,TRBV18,13
TGTGCCAGCAACCCGACAGGAGCATGGGGTTACGAGCAGTACTTC,CASNPTGAWGYEQYF,NA,NA,TRBJ2-7,TRBV6-1,15
TGCGCCAGCAGCCAACAAAATCTAATAGGGACCGGGGAGCTGTTTTTT,CASSQQNLIGTGELFF,NA,NA,TRBJ2-2,TRBV4-1,16
TGTGCCAGCAGTTCCCCGGGTTCTGGCTACACCTTC,CASSSPGSGYTF,NA,NA,TRBJ1-2,TRBV6-5,12
TGCAGCGTTGACAGGCAGGGATCCTACGAGCAGTACTTC,CSVDRQGSYEQYF,NA,NA,TRBJ2-7,TRBV29-1,13
TGTGCCAGCACCCCCCGGAGGGGGCCTAATGAAAAACTGTTTTTT,CASTPRRGPNEKLFF,NA,TRBD1,TRBJ1-4,TRBV6-5,15
TGCGCCAGCAGTGAGTCTGCCAGGGACTACTCCTATAATTCACCCCTCCACTTT,CASSESARDYSYNSPLHF,NA,NA,TRBJ1-6,TRBV10-1,18
TGTGCCAGCAGCTTAGACGTCCTTCACTCCTACGAGCAGTACTTC,CASSLDVLHSYEQYF,NA,NA,TRBJ2-7,TRBV7-9,15
TGCGCCAGCAGCCAAGATTCGGCCTACGAGCAGTACTTC,CASSQDSAYEQYF,NA,NA,TRBJ2-7,TRBV4-3,13
TGCGCCAGCAGCTTGGCCAGGGGCCTAAGCTCCTACGAGCAGTACTTC,CASSLARGLSSYEQYF,NA,NA,TRBJ2-7,TRBV5-1,16
TGTGCCAGCAGCTTAGGGGCGGGGGCCGGCTACGAGCAGTACTTC,CASSLGAGAGYEQYF,NA,NA,TRBJ2-7,TRBV5-8,15
TGTGCCAGCAGCTTGCAAGGTCAAAACACAGATACGCAGTATTTT,CASSLQGQNTDTQYF,once,NA,TRBJ2-3,TRBV11-2,15